Following are 13 T cell receptor beta chains from one sample sequenced in a study of blood T cell repertoires in COVID-19. Measured with immunoSEQ multiplex PCR; TCRdb has only the in-frame clones, and not every one. The data hold roughly 240,000 clones, with approximately 86% observed a single time. What was sequenced was peripheral blood. Source of these receptors: a woman aged 60-70 years who had recovered from COVID-19.

This rearrangement joins TRBV7-8 to TRBJ1-1; D is unclear. Trimming pared 5 bases from V and 2 bases from J, leaving 9 bases between. This CDR3 region has 13 residues. From germline, CDR1 is SGHVS and CDR2 FQNEAQ. Written as DNA, the CDR3 is TGTGCCAGCAGCCTAACAGAAAACACTGAAGCTTTCTTT. It is translated as CASSLTENTEAFF.

V gene TRBV5-1 combines with J gene TRBJ2-5, with 7 positions matching TRBD2. The CDR3 spans 18 residues. CDR1 is SGHRS, CDR2 YFSETQ, per germline. With V trimmed by 7 bases and J by 0 bases, 18 bases remained unmatched. CDR3 residues: CASGTLGLAVVNQETQYF. Written as DNA, the CDR3 is TGCGCCAGCGGCACCTTAGGGCTAGCGGTTGTAAACCAAGAGACCCAGTACTTC.

This clone showed up just a few times. The chain couples TRBV5-6 to TRBJ2-3; perhaps TRBD1 as D (6 bases). The CDR3 contains 16 residues. V gave up 1 base and J gave up 1 base, with 13 bases separating them. CDR1 and CDR2 from the germline V gene are SGHDT and YYEEEE. In DNA form, the CDR3 reads TGTGCCAGCAGCTTGCCCTTGACAGGAGGCACAGATACGCAGTATTTT. As protein: CASSLPLTGGTDTQYF. The complete variable domain, with remaining parts taken from reference TRBV5-6 and TRBJ2-3, reads DAGVTQSPTHLIKTRGQQVTLRCSPKSGHDTVSWYQQALGQGPQFIFQYYEEEERQRGNFPDRFSGHQFPNYSSELNVNALLLGDSALYLCASSLPLTGGTDTQYFGPGTRLTVL.

This clone was detected only a few times. The genes are TRBV7-3 and TRBJ2-2; 8 positions match TRBD1. In germline, CDR1 is SGHTA, CDR2 FQGTGA. The CDR3 consists of 14 residues. With V trimmed by 4 bases and J by 6 bases, 4 bases remained unmatched. This chain's CDR3 is CASSSLQGAGELFF. The CDR3 nucleotides are TGTGCCAGCAGCTCCCTACAGGGGGCCGGGGAGCTGTTTTTT.

This CDR3 reads CASSALQGATEQYF. CDR3 sequence (DNA): TGCGCCAGCAGTGCGTTACAGGGGGCGACCGAGCAGTACTTC. This chain uses TRBV10-2 with TRBJ2-7; 9 nucleotides agree with TRBD1. This CDR3 has 14 residues. Germline CDR1 reads WSHSY; CDR2 reads SAAADI. The V and J ends lost 4 bases and 6 bases, in that order; junction bases with no gene match: 7.

The gene calls are TRBV7-3 and TRBJ1-5, with a tentative D call TRBD1 (6 bases). Trimming cost V 5 bases and J 4 bases, with 21 bases left between them. The CDR3 is made up of 17 amino acids. In germline, CDR1 is SGHTA, CDR2 FQGTGA. This CDR3 reads CASSPKGSGQGNQPQHF. The CDR3 nucleotides are TGTGCCAGCAGCCCCAAAGGGTCGGGGCAGGGGAATCAGCCCCAGCATTTT.

The chain couples TRBV5-4 to TRBJ1-4; weak D call: TRBD1 (5 bases). Germline loops: CDR1 SGHNT, CDR2 YYREEE (reference sequence). The CDR3 sequence is 14 residues long. With 4 bases removed from V and 6 bases from J, the gap between germline ends came to 13 bases. DNA of the CDR3: TGTGCCAGCAGCCTGCCGGGGGGAGATGAAAAACTGTTTTTT. It encodes CASSLPGGDEKLFF.

The J gene is TRBJ2-1, the V gene TRBV9; TRBD2 matches 16 bases. V lost 3 bases, J lost 2 bases, and 8 bases stayed unmatched. The V gene's germline CDR1 is SGDLS and CDR2 YYNGEE. The CDR3 totals 19 residues. The CDR3: CASSARTGTSGGAYNEQFF. CDR3 sequence (DNA): TGTGCCAGCAGCGCCCGTACCGGGACTAGCGGGGGGGCCTACAATGAGCAGTTCTTC.

The table lists this clone with a count of one. The V call is TRBV18, the J call TRBJ2-3; 11 bases match TRBD2. The CDR3 has 15 residues. Trimming took 4 bases from V and 1 from J; bases not matched to a gene: 1. Germline V lookup: CDR1 KGHSH, CDR2 LQKENI. The DNA of the CDR3 is TGTGCCAGCTCACAACTAGCGGGGGGCACAGATACGCAGTATTTT. Residues: CASSQLAGGTDTQYF.

The CDR3 coding sequence is TGTGCCAGCAGCCGCAGGGAGGACTTGACACAGCAGTACTTC. This encodes CASSRREDLTQQYF. The V gene is TRBV28, the J gene TRBJ2-7; weak D call: TRBD2 (6 bases). CDR1 is MDHEN, CDR2 SYDVKM, per germline. The V end lost 6 bases, the J end lost 8 bases, and 20 bases lay between the germline ends. The CDR3 contains 14 residues.

CDR3 DNA sequence: TGTGCCAGCAGGAGTGTGAATCAGCCCCAGCATTTT. Translated, it gives CASRSVNQPQHF. V is TRBV28 and J is TRBJ1-5, with D uncertain. Between the trimmed V and J ends, which lost 6 bases and 4 bases, there was a span of 7 bases. The germline V gene encodes CDR1 MDHEN and CDR2 SYDVKM. This CDR3 spans 12 amino acids.

V gene TRBV12-3 or TRBV12-4 combines with J gene TRBJ1-2; D may be TRBD1 (6 bases). The CDR3 is 13 residues long. V lost 3 bases and J 6 bases, leaving 11 bases between the germline ends. The CDR3 loop is CASSFSQGNGYTF. In DNA, the CDR3 is TGTGCCAGCAGTTTTTCCCAGGGGAATGGCTACACCTTC.

This clone is a singleton in its sample. The CDR3 is CASSQERDRGHGELFF. The DNA for the CDR3 is TGCGCCAGCAGCCAAGAAAGGGACAGGGGGCACGGGGAGCTGTTTTTT. This chain uses TRBV4-3 with TRBJ2-2; 12 nucleotides match TRBD1. Germline CDR1 and CDR2: LGHNA and YSLEER. Unmatched junction bases numbered 3, after V lost 0 bases and J lost 7 bases. The CDR3 runs 16 residues.